Listed below are T cell receptor beta chains from one sample, sequenced in a study of cytomegalovirus exposure and HLA in healthy donors. Libraries were prepared by immunoSEQ multiplex PCR; TCRdb keeps only in-frame clonotypes and omits some of them. Of 150,000 to 200,000 clones in the sample, roughly two thirds are singletons; the top ten hold around 3%. Sequences were obtained from PBMCs. All receptors come from a woman aged 40 to 49 in good health and CMV-seropositive. Both conserved end residues are part of each CDR3. Fields, in order: V gene, clone size, D gene, J gene, CDR3 protein, CDR3 DNA. A D gene is named only where the DNA matches it firmly. The listing skips clone size in some rows; elsewhere it reads once, few, many or a size class.

TRBV7-8	few	TRBD1	TRBJ1-5	CASSLGQGINQPQHF	TGTGCCAGCAGCCTAGGACAGGGAATTAATCAGCCCCAGCATTTT
TRBV28	NA	TRBD1	TRBJ1-1	CASSGTGPNTEAFF	TGTGCCAGCAGCGGGACAGGACCAAACACTGAAGCTTTCTTT
TRBV4-3	NA	NA	TRBJ1-1	CASSDRGRGNTEAFF	TGCGCCAGCAGTGATAGAGGGAGGGGGAACACTGAAGCTTTCTTT
TRBV4-2	NA	TRBD2	TRBJ2-7	CASSQGTSGGGEQYF	TGTGCCAGCAGCCAAGGGACTAGCGGGGGGGGCGAGCAGTACTTC
TRBV7-9	few	TRBD1	TRBJ2-1	CASSSWGTGGSNEQFF	TGTGCCAGCAGCTCCTGGGGGACAGGGGGCTCCAATGAGCAGTTCTTC
TRBV5-6	NA	NA	TRBJ2-3	CASSSFTSTDTQYF	TGTGCCAGCAGCTCCTTTACTAGCACAGATACGCAGTATTTT
TRBV28	NA	TRBD1	TRBJ2-5	CASSLSSGTGQETQYF	TGTGCCAGCAGTTTATCAAGTGGGACAGGACAAGAGACCCAGTACTTC
TRBV10-3	NA	NA	TRBJ1-1	CAISESSTGVNTEAFF	TGTGCCATCAGTGAGTCCTCGACAGGAGTGAACACTGAAGCTTTCTTT
TRBV6-5	NA	NA	TRBJ1-3	CASSYTGDSGNTIYF	TGTGCCAGCAGCTATACAGGCGACTCTGGAAACACCATATATTTT
TRBV27	NA	NA	TRBJ1-2	CASSLLDGGFYGYTF	TGTGCCAGCAGTTTACTGGACGGGGGTTTCTATGGCTACACCTTC
TRBV7-2	NA	TRBD2	TRBJ2-3	CASSKGTSGGVIDTQYF	TGTGCCAGCAGCAAAGGGACTAGCGGGGGGGTTATAGATACGCAGTATTTT